Each of the 9 T cell receptor beta chains below was sequenced from the same sample in a study of T cells after yellow fever vaccination. From the 5' RACE reads, TCRdb called clonotypes with MiXCR, one entry per CDR3 protein. Here the sample spans about 210,000 distinct CDR3 sequences, over 6.5% being singletons. This sample comprised CD4+ T cells sorted from PBMCs, obtained on the day of the yellow fever booster vaccination. The receptors originated from a man aged 25 to 45 who received the YFV17D yellow fever vaccine.

This clonotype appeared many times. The rearrangement joins TRBV30 to TRBJ2-3; D perhaps matches TRBD1 (7 bases). Germline lookup yields CDR1 GTSNPN and CDR2 SVGIG (reference sequence). This CDR3 is 15 amino acids long. The V end lost 2 bases, the J end lost 6 bases, and 18 bases lay between the germline ends. CDR3 DNA: TGTGCCTGGAGTAGCAGGGGGGTTAGGACGGATACGCAGTATTTT. Amino acid sequence: CAWSSRGVRTDTQYF. Full variable domain (rest looked up from reference TRBV30 and TRBJ2-3): SQTIHQWPATLVQPVGSPLSLECTVEGTSNPNLYWYRQAAGRGLQLLFYSVGIGQISSEVPQNLSASRPQDRQFILSSKKLLLSDSGFYLCAWSSRGVRTDTQYFGPGTRLTVL.

This clonotype was counted ten times or more. The chain joins TRBV6-4 to TRBJ2-1; no definite D call. Germline V gene data show CDR1 as MRHNA and CDR2 as SNTAGT. The CDR3 is 11 amino acids. Trimming removed 2 bases at V and 10 bases at J, with 6 bases between. The CDR3 protein is CASSDVTEQFF. For the CDR3, the DNA is TGTGCCAGCAGTGACGTGACAGAGCAGTTCTTC.

A note on this clonotype: A read error may explain this, as a much larger clone is one base away. The conserved phenylalanine or tryptophan is not found at the CDR3 terminus, so this likely reflects a read error. This chain connects TRBV6-5 to TRBJ2-3; 7 nucleotides agree with TRBD1. V lost 11 bases and J lost 6; bases outside the gene matches: 8. CDR1 is MNHEY, CDR2 SVGAGI, per germline. The CDR3 runs 12 residues. CDR3 DNA: TGTGCCTCCTCCTCGACAGGGGATACGCAGTATCTT. Amino acids: CASSSTGDTQYL.

This rearrangement joins TRBV7-2 to TRBJ2-5, with 7 nucleotides matching TRBD1. After removal of 5 bases from V and 3 bases from J, the junction contained 6 bases not matched to a gene. From germline, CDR1 is SGHTA and CDR2 FQGNSA. This CDR3 spans 14 amino acids. CDR3 sequence reads: CASSAYRGKETQYF. DNA of the CDR3: TGTGCCAGCAGCGCATACAGGGGTAAAGAGACCCAGTACTTC.

This clonotype was counted at least ten times. The chain joins TRBV5-6 to TRBJ2-7, with TRBD1 as a possible D gene (6 bases). V lost 0 bases and J lost 0, with 10 bases in between. Germline V gene sequence: CDR1 SGHDT, CDR2 YYEEEE. The CDR3 extends over 15 amino acids. The CDR3 region is CASSLVQGISYEQYF. The CDR3 DNA sequence: TGTGCCAGCAGCTTGGTTCAGGGGATCTCCTACGAGCAGTACTTC.

The V gene is TRBV18, the J gene TRBJ2-7; 7 bases map to TRBD1. CDR3 length: 15 residues. From germline, CDR1 is KGHSH and CDR2 LQKENI. The junction had 4 bases not matched to a gene; V was cut back by 0 bases and J by 2 bases. The CDR3 DNA reads as TGTGCCAGCTCACCACCGGGGCAGGGGGCCTACGAGCAGTACTTC. Amino acid sequence: CASSPPGQGAYEQYF.

The chain recombines TRBV23-1 with TRBJ2-6; either TRBD1 or TRBD2 may fit D (6 bases each). TRBV23-1 is flagged as an ORF with uncertain function. V shed 4 bases and J shed 4 bases, with 20 bases lying between them. The CDR3 is 18 amino acids. CDR3: CASSLCMRGASGANVLTF. DNA for the CDR3: TGCGCCAGCAGTCTATGTATGAGGGGGGCGAGCGGGGCCAACGTCCTGACTTTC.

The V call is TRBV7-2, the J call TRBJ2-1; no reliable D call. In germline, CDR1 is SGHTA, CDR2 FQGNSA. The CDR3 is 15 amino acids. The germline V and J ends were trimmed by 4 bases and 0 bases, with 10 bases remaining between them. The CDR3 region has the DNA TGTGCCAGCAGCTACAGAGATAGCTCCTACAATGAGCAGTTCTTC. It specifies CASSYRDSSYNEQFF.

At least ten counts were recorded for this clonotype. The gene calls are TRBV29-1 and TRBJ1-5; no clear D. Trimming cost V 7 bases and J 0 bases, with 13 bases left between them. The CDR3 runs to 14 residues. Germline V gene sequence: CDR1 SQVTM, CDR2 ANQGSEA. The CDR3 region is CSARRQYSNQPQHF. Here the CDR3 DNA reads TGCAGCGCACGGCGGCAGTATAGCAATCAGCCCCAGCATTTT.